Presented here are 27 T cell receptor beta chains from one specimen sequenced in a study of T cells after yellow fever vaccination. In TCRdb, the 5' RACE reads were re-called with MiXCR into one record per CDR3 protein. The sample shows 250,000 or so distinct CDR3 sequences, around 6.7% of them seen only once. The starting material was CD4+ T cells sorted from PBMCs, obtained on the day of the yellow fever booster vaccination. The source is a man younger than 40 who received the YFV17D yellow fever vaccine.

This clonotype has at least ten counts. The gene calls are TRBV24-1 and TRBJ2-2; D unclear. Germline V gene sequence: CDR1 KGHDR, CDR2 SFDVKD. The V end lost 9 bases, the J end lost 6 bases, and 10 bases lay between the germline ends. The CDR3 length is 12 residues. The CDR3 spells CATSSGPGELFF. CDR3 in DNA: TGTGCCACCTCCTCTGGTCCCGGGGAGCTGTTTTTT.

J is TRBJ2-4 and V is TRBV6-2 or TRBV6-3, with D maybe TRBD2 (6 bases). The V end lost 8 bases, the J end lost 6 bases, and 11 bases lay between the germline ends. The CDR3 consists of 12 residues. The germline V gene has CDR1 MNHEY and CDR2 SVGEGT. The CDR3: CASGRQGNIQYF. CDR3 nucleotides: TGTGCCAGCGGGAGGCAGGGAAACATTCAGTACTTC.

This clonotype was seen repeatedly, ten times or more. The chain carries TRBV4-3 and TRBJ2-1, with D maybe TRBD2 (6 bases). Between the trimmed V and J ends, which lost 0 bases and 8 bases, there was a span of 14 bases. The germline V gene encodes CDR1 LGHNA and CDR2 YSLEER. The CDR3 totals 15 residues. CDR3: CASSQDLRGSDEQFF. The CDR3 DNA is TGCGCCAGCAGCCAAGATCTTCGGGGGAGCGATGAGCAGTTCTTC.

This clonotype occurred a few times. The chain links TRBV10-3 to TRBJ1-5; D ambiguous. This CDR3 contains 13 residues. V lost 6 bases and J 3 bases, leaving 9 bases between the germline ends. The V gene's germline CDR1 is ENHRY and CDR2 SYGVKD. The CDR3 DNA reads TGTGCCATCAGGGAAGGAATCAATCAGCCCCAGCATTTT. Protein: CAIREGINQPQHF.

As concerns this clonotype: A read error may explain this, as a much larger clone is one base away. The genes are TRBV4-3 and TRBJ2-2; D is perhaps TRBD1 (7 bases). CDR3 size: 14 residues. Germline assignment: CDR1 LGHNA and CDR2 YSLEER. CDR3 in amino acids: CASSSGGNTGEPFF. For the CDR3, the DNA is TGCGCCAGCAGTTCAGGGGGGAACACCGGGGAGCCGTTTTTT.

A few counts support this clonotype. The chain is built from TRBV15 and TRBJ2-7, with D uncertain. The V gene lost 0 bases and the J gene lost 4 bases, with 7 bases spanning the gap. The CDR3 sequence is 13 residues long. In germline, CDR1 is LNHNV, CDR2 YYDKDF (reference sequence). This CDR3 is CATSRDVRYEQYF. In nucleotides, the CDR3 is TGTGCCACCAGCAGAGATGTGAGATACGAGCAGTACTTC.

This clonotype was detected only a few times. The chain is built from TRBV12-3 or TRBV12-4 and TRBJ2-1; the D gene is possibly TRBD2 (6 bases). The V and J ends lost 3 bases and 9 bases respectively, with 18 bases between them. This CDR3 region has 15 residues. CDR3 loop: CASSFWSAGSVEQFF. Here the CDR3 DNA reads TGTGCCAGCAGTTTTTGGAGCGCGGGGAGTGTTGAGCAGTTCTTC.

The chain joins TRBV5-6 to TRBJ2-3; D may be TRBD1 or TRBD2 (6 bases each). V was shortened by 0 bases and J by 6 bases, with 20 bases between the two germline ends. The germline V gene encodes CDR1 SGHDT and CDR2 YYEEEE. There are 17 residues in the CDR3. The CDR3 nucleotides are TGTGCCAGCAGCTTGGGGCCGGGGGCCTCCCCGGCGGATACGCAGTATTTT. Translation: CASSLGPGASPADTQYF.

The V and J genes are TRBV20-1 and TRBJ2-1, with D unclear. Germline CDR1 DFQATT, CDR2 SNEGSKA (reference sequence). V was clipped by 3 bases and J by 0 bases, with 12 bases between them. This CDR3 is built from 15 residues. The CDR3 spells CSASSVASSYNEQFF. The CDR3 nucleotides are TGCAGTGCTAGTTCCGTTGCCAGCTCCTACAATGAGCAGTTCTTC.

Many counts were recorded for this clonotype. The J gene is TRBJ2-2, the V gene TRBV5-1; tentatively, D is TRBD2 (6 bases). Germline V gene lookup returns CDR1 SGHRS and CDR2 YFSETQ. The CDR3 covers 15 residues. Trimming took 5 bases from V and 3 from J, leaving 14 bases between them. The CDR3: CASRSGPGHTGELFF. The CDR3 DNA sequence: TGCGCCAGCAGAAGCGGGCCGGGGCACACCGGGGAGCTGTTTTTT.

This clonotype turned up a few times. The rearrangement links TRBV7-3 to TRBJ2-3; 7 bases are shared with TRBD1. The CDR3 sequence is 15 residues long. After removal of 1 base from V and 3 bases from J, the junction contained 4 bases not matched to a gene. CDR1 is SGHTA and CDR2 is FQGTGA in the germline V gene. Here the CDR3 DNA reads TGTGCCAGCAGCTTAAAAGGGGGCGGAACAGATACGCAGTATTTT. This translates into CASSLKGGGTDTQYF.

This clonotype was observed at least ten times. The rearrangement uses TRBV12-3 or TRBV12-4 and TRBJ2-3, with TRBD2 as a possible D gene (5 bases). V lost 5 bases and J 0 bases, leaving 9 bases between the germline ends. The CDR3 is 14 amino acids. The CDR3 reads CASSEAASTDTQYF. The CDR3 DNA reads TGTGCCAGCAGTGAAGCGGCTAGCACAGATACGCAGTATTTT.

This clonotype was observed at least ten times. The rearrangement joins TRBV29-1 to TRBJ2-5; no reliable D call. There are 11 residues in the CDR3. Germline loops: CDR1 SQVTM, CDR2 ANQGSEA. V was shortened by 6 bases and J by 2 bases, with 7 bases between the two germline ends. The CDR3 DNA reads TGCAGCGTAACGCGACAAGAGACCCAGTACTTC. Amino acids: CSVTRQETQYF.

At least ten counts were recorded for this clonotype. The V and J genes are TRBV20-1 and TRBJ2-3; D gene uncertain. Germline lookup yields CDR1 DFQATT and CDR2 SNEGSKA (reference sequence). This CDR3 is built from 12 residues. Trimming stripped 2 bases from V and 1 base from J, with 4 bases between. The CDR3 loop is CSARPGTDTQYF. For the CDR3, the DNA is TGCAGTGCTAGACCCGGCACAGATACGCAGTATTTT.

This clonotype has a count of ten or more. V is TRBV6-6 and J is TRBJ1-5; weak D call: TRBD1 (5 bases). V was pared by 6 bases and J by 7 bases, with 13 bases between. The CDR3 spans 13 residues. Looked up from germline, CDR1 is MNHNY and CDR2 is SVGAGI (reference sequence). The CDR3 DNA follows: TGTGCCAGCAGAGGAGGGGACGGGCAGCCCCAGCATTTT. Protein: CASRGGDGQPQHF.

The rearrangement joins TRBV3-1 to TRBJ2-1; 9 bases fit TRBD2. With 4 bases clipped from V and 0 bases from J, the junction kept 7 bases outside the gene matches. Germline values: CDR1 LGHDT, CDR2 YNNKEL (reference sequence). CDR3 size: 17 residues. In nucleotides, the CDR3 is TGTGCCAGCAGCCGATCGTCGACTAGCGGCTCCTACAATGAGCAGTTCTTC. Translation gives CASSRSSTSGSYNEQFF.

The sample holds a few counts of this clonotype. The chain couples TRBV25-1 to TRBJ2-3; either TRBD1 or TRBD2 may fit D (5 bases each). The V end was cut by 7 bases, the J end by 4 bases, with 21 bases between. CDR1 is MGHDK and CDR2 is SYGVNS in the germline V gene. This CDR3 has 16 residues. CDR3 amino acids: CASNGAKGRRSDTQYF. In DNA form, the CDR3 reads TGTGCCAGCAATGGGGCCAAAGGGAGAAGGTCAGATACGCAGTATTTT.

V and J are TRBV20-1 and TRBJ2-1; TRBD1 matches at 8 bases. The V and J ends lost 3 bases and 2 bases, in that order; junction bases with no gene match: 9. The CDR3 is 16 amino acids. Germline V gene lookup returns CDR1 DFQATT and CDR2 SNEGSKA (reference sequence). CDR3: CSASFARTGTYNEQFF. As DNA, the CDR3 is TGCAGTGCTAGTTTTGCTAGGACAGGGACCTACAATGAGCAGTTCTTC.

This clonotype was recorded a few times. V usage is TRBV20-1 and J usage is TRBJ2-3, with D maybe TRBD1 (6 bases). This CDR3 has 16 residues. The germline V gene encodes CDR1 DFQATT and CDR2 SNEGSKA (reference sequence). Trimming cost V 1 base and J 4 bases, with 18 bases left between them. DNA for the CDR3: TGCAGTGCTAGAGTGGCAGGGGCCGCCGGCCCAGATACGCAGTATTTT. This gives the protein CSARVAGAAGPDTQYF.

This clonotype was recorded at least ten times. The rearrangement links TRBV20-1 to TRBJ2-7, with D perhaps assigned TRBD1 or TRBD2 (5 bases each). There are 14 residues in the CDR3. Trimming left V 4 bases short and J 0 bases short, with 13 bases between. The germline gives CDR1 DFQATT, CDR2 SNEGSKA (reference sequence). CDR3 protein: CSAIPGPSSYEQYF. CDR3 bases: TGCAGTGCTATACCGGGACCCAGCTCCTACGAGCAGTACTTC.

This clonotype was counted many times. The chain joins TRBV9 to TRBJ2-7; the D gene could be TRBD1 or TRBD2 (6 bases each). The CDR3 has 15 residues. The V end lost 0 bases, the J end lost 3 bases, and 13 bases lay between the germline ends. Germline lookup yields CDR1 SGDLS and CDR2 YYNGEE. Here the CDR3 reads CASSVGKGGIYEQYF. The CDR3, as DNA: TGTGCCAGCAGCGTAGGAAAGGGGGGCATCTACGAGCAGTACTTC.

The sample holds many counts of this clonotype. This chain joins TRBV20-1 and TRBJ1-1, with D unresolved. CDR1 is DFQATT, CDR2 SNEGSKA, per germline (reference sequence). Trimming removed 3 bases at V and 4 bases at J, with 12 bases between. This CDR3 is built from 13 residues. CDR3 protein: CSASAGYGTEAFF. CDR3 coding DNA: TGCAGTGCTAGCGCGGGGTATGGCACTGAAGCTTTCTTT.

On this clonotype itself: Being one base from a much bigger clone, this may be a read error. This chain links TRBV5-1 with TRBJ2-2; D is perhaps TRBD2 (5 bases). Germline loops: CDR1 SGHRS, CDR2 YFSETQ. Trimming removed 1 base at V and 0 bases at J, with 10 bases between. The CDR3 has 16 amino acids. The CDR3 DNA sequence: TGCGCCAGCAGCTTGCCATCGGAGGCGAACACCGGGGAGCTGTTTTTT. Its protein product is CASSLPSEANTGELFF.

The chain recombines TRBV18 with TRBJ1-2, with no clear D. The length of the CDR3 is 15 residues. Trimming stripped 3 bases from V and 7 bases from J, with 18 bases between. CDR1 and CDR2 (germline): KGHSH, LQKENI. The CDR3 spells CASSPNGDPLSGYTF. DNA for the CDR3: TGTGCCAGCTCACCCAACGGGGATCCCCTGAGTGGCTACACCTTC.

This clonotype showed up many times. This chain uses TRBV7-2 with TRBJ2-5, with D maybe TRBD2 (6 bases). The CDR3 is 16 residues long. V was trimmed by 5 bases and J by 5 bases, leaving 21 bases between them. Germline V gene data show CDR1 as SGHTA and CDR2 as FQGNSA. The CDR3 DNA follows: TGTGCCAGCAGCCCAAGTGGTGTTTCGGGGAGGGAGACCCAGTACTTC. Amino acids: CASSPSGVSGRETQYF.

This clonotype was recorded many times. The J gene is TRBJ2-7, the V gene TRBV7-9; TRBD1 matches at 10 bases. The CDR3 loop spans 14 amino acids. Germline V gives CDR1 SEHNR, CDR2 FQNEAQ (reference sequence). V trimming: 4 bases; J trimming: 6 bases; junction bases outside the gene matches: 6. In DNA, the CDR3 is TGTGCCAGCAGCTCCGGGACAGGGGTGGTCGAGCAGTACTTC. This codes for CASSSGTGVVEQYF.

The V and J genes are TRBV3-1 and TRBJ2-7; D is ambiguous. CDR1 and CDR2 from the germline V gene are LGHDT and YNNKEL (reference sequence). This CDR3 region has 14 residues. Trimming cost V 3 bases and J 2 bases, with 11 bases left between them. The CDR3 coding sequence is TGTGCCAGCAGCCATAGGCAGGTAACCTACGAGCAGTACTTC. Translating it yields CASSHRQVTYEQYF.